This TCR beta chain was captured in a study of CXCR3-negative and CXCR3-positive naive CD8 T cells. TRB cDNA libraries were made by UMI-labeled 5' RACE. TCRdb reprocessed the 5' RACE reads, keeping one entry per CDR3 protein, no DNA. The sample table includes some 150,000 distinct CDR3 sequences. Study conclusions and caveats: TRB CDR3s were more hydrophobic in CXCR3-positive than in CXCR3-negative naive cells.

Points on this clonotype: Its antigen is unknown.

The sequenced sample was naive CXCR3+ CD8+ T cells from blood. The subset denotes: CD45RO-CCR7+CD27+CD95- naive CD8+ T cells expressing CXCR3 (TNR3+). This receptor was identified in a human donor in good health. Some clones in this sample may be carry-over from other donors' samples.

The CDR3 protein is CASSQNVATEAFF. This chain links TRBV7-6 with TRBJ1-1. From germline, CDR1 is SGHVS and CDR2 FNYEAQ. CDR3 size: 13 residues.